A selection of T cell receptor beta chains follows, all from one sample in a study of blood T cell repertoires in COVID-19. TCRdb keeps only in-frame clones here, not all; method: immunoSEQ multiplex PCR. The sample records 240,000 or so clones, roughly nine tenths being singletons. Source material: peripheral blood. The receptors shown here come from a man between 60 and 75 years old with acute or convalescent COVID-19. The CDR3 runs from the conserved cysteine through the conserved F or W. A D gene is named only where the DNA matches it firmly. Size is stated for part of the rows, as once, few or many counts, or as a class when the clone is expanded.

once	-	13	TRBV6-5	TRBJ1-5	CATSRGPDQPQHF	TGTGCCACCTCCCGAGGGCCAGATCAGCCCCAGCATTTT
-	TRBD2	16	TRBV11-2	TRBJ2-3	CASSPRTSGSLDTQYF	TGTGCCAGCAGCCCGAGGACTAGCGGGAGTCTAGATACGCAGTATTTT
few	TRBD1	16	TRBV5-1	TRBJ2-7	CASSLAATGDPYEQYF	TGCGCCAGCAGCTTGGCCGCAACAGGGGACCCCTACGAGCAGTACTTC
few	-	14	TRBV18	TRBJ2-2	CASSPIGRDGELFF	TGTGCCAGCTCACCCATAGGACGGGACGGGGAGCTGTTTTTT
-	-	15	TRBV3-1/TRBV3-2	TRBJ1-5	CASSLGQPSNQPQHF	TGTGCCAGCAGCCTGGGGCAGCCTAGCAATCAGCCCCAGCATTTT
-	-	13	TRBV7-2	TRBJ1-2	CASSFGGIYGYTF	TGTGCCAGCAGCTTCGGAGGGATCTATGGCTACACCTTC
-	TRBD1	13	TRBV6-2/TRBV6-3	TRBJ2-7	CASSWGQSYEQYF	TGTGCCAGCAGTTGGGGACAGTCCTACGAGCAGTACTTC
-	-	14	TRBV3-1/TRBV3-2	TRBJ2-7	CASSQRQGPYEQYF	TGTGCCAGCAGCCAACGGCAGGGCCCCTACGAGCAGTACTTC
-	-	13	TRBV11-1	TRBJ2-7	CASSLAAGYEQYF	TGTGCCAGCAGCTTAGCGGCGGGATACGAGCAGTACTTC
-	-	17	TRBV9	TRBJ2-1	CASSVATLAGSNNEQFF	TGTGCCAGCAGCGTAGCTACTCTAGCCGGGAGTAACAATGAGCAGTTCTTC
-	TRBD1	12	TRBV29-1	TRBJ2-5	CSVVTGGETQYF	TGCAGCGTTGTGACAGGGGGGGAGACCCAGTACTTC
few	TRBD1	14	TRBV7-9	TRBJ2-7	CASSLTGEGYEQYF	TGTGCCAGCAGCTTAACAGGGGAAGGTTACGAGCAGTACTTC
-	-	12	TRBV21-1	TRBJ2-3	CASSAELDTQYF	TGTGCCAGCAGCGCGGAGCTCGATACGCAGTATTTT
once	TRBD2	17	TRBV4-2	TRBJ2-7	CASSQDRASGIKDEQYF	TGTGCCAGCAGCCAAGATCGGGCTAGCGGGATTAAGGACGAGCAGTACTTC
-	-	14	TRBV12-1	TRBJ2-5	CASSFGSQGETQYF	TGTGCCAGCAGCTTTGGATCTCAGGGAGAGACCCAGTACTTC
-	-	13	TRBV4-2	TRBJ1-2	CASSLDSPYGYTF	TGTGCCAGCAGCCTCGACAGCCCCTATGGCTACACCTTC
once	-	15	TRBV13	TRBJ2-1	CASSLDSGTYNEQFF	TGTGCCAGCAGCTTAGATAGCGGAACATACAATGAGCAGTTCTTC
-	TRBD2	16	TRBV29-1	TRBJ2-1	CSVNPPSGSSYNEQFF	TGCAGCGTTAACCCTCCTAGCGGGTCCTCCTACAATGAGCAGTTCTTC
-	TRBD1	16	TRBV19	TRBJ2-7	CASSREHGTGLYEQYF	TGTGCCAGTAGTCGTGAACACGGGACAGGGCTTTACGAGCAGTACTTC
-	TRBD1	13	TRBV10-3	TRBJ2-2	CANRQGPTGELFF	TGTGCCAACAGACAGGGCCCCACCGGGGAGCTGTTTTTT
-	TRBD2	16	TRBV27	TRBJ2-1	CASRLQAGASYNEQFF	TGTGCCAGCAGATTGCAAGCGGGGGCCTCCTACAATGAGCAGTTCTTC
-	TRBD2	15	TRBV2	TRBJ2-2	CASSELAGGGGELFF	TGTGCCAGCAGTGAACTAGCGGGAGGTGGCGGGGAGCTGTTTTTT
-	-	14	TRBV5-1	TRBJ2-2	CASTGTPLTGELFF	TGCGCCAGTACCGGGACACCTCTCACCGGGGAGCTGTTTTTT
-	TRBD2	15	TRBV6-5	TRBJ2-2	CASNPGDYEAGELFF	TGTGCCAGCAACCCCGGGGACTACGAGGCCGGGGAGCTGTTTTTT
once	-	15	TRBV10-3	TRBJ1-3	CATALEGGSGNTIYF	TGTGCCACCGCGCTCGAGGGAGGCTCTGGAAACACCATATATTTT
-	TRBD1	19	TRBV11-2	TRBJ2-4	CASSFSLTGEGVAKNIQYF	TGTGCCAGCAGCTTTAGTCTGACAGGGGAAGGAGTCGCCAAAAACATTCAGTACTTC
-	-	14	TRBV28	TRBJ1-4	CASSLGGPGEKLFF	TGTGCCAGCAGTTTAGGGGGCCCAGGGGAAAAACTGTTTTTT
-	-	13	TRBV19	TRBJ2-5	CASRRDRTETQYF	TGTGCCAGTAGACGAGACAGGACAGAGACCCAGTACTTC
-	-	13	TRBV11-2	TRBJ2-3	CASSSTYTDTQYF	TGTGCCAGCAGCTCCACTTACACAGATACGCAGTATTTT
-	TRBD2	13	TRBV24-1	TRBJ2-1	CATSVRAGGEQFF	TGTGCCACCAGTGTGCGAGCGGGAGGTGAGCAGTTCTTC
-	-	13	TRBV7-9	TRBJ1-1	CASSPLMNTEAFF	TGTGCCAGCAGCCCCCTTATGAACACTGAAGCTTTCTTT
-	-	12	TRBV2	TRBJ2-7	CASREQTYEQYF	TGTGCCAGCAGAGAACAGACCTACGAGCAGTACTTC
-	-	13	TRBV11-3	TRBJ2-1	CATRESSYNEQFF	TGTGCCACCAGGGAGAGCTCCTACAATGAGCAGTTCTTC
-	-	13	TRBV28	TRBJ1-2	CASSLRGLYGYTF	TGTGCCAGCAGTTTAAGGGGCCTTTATGGCTACACCTTC